The rows below give T cell receptor beta chains drawn from one sample of a study of cytomegalovirus exposure and HLA in healthy donors. The assay was immunoSEQ multiplex PCR, and TCRdb's table has in-frame clones only and misses some. The sample carries some 98,000 clones, under 70% recorded once. The sequencing sample was made of PBMCs. The receptors originated from a man between 50 and 59 years old in good health and CMV-seronegative. CDR3s include the opening cysteine and the closing phenylalanine or tryptophan.

v_call cdr3_aa
TRBV1 CTSSPGFKAPDTQYF
TRBV2 CASMLAGEPYNEQFF
TRBV15 CATSRGQAVQETQYF
TRBV4-1 CASSQEPSGLGNSPLHF
TRBV11-2 CASSLMTANTEAFF
TRBV6-6 CASSYHLAGSSYEQYF
TRBV9 CASSGSPLHEQFF
TRBV5-4 CASSLLQATYGYTF
TRBV6-5 CASSGQGTDGYTF
TRBV4-1 CASSQPRTEIYTYSNQPQHF
TRBV5-6 CASSGIQGRAEAFF
TRBV18 CASSSGRNSYEQYF
TRBV30 CAWSVPGSGANILTF
TRBV28 CASSFGNSGNTIYF
TRBV6-4 CASSRTGGTDTQYF
TRBV5-5 CASSLGNQGGTDTQYF
TRBV9 CASSVAGTSGSRRGNEQFF
TRBV5-1 CATAGGVTGTLQKTQYF
TRBV4-1 CASSQEAAASSYNEQFF
TRBV7-6 CASSLGAGISYEQYF
TRBV5-4 CASSSGGGGKASYEQYF
TRBV7-9 CASSSGTGKYNEQFF
TRBV5-1 CASSTKGGSGANVLTF
TRBV7-2 CASGGRYNSPLHF
TRBV27 CASRDGKGQGGTGELFF
TRBV7-2 CASSLDAGRGEKLFF
TRBV5-6 CASSTGGPETQYF
TRBV18 CASSPPLQGGPEAFF
TRBV19 CASNTGNSNQPQHF
TRBV7-2 CASSLNSPPYNEQFF
TRBV5-1 CASSLWQGSYEQYF
TRBV5-6 CASSPGGRVREQYF
TRBV7-6 CASSLQTGLLNEKLFF
TRBV7-7 CASSLPGDAGELFF
TRBV9 CASSAGTGGVGLETQYF
TRBV7-8 CASFPRGAVVGVTNEKLFF
TRBV10-3 CAISVGTSQPQHF
TRBV6-1 CASSPSIQAYEQYF
TRBV4-1 CASSQGRGADYGYTF
TRBV7-9 CASSLGDFITDTQYF
TRBV11-2 CASSPGTGSHYTF
TRBV28 CASRRRTGLVSGEKLFF
TRBV10-3 CAISQGLAEETQYF
TRBV6-1 CASSEEGGQGNYEQYF
TRBV5-1 CASSLTGLTGELFF
TRBV27 CASSGLAAYNEQFF
TRBV28 CASSSGTGVGYTF
TRBV29-1 CSVGGGKNIQYF
TRBV7-9 CASSSMDRYTGELFF
TRBV2 CASSEAGWTGGKVGQYF
TRBV7-9 CASSLSAGAYEQYF